The 3 T cell receptor beta chains given below trace back to one sample, sequenced in a study of blood T cells in healthy people across ages. A second PCR of roughly 7 to 11 cycles used a sample-barcoded 5' primer and a J-beta primer mix. TCRdb itself ran the 5' RACE reads through MiXCR, one entry per CDR3 protein. The repertoire has 780,000 or so distinct CDR3 sequences, 20% to 30% of them found once; the top ten carry under 4.5%. The same sample was also studied in work on T cells of mothers and their children.

Sequenced sample: blood. The receptors come from a boy aged 5-17 years in good health.

J is TRBJ1-5 and V is TRBV4-1; D may be TRBD1 (6 bases). Trimming took off 4 bases at V and 1 base at J, with 14 bases between the two ends. Germline lookup yields CDR1 MGHRA and CDR2 YSYEKL. This CDR3 contains 16 residues. In DNA, the CDR3 is TGCGCCAGCAGCCCTCTCTTTGGACAGAGCAATCAGCCCCAGCATTTT. Protein: CASSPLFGQSNQPQHF.

This clonotype came up many times. The CDR3 DNA sequence: TGCGCCAGCAGCTACCCCTCAGGGGAAGAGACCCAGTACTTC. This translates into CASSYPSGEETQYF. V usage is TRBV5-1 and J usage is TRBJ2-5; maybe TRBD1 (6 bases). CDR3 length: 14 residues. V lost 3 bases, J lost 3 bases, and 12 bases lay in between. Germline CDR1 SGHRS, CDR2 YFSETQ. The whole variable domain, filled in from reference TRBV5-1 and TRBJ2-5, reads KAGVTQTPRYLIKTRGQQVTLSCSPISGHRSVSWYQQTPGQGLQFLFEYFSETQRNKGNFPGRFSGRQFSNSRSEMNVSTLELGDSALYLCASSYPSGEETQYFGPGTRLLVL.

This clonotype was picked up many times. The CDR3 protein is CATSDPGGRFKDTQYF. For the CDR3, the DNA is TGTGCCACCAGTGACCCGGGGGGGCGGTTTAAAGATACGCAGTATTTT. The V call is TRBV24-1, the J call TRBJ2-3, with TRBD2 identical over 8 bases. V lost 4 bases, J lost 5 bases, and 10 bases stayed unmatched. This CDR3 is built from 16 residues. CDR1 is KGHDR and CDR2 is SFDVKD in the germline V gene.